This entry describes one T cell receptor beta chain. Antigen: not known. Compared with germline, one end of the junction differs, possibly owing to a read error. The data derive from a study of cytomegalovirus exposure and HLA in healthy donors. Study details: Caucasian-associated ancestry cluster membership applied to just over 80% of several hundred genotyped donors.

The study ran its PCR with 60 Vbeta and 13 Jbeta primers. Sequencing was performed with immunoSEQ multiplex PCR; in TCRdb, only in-frame clones are kept and a portion is missing. This repertoire shows roughly 280,000 clones, 72% found once; its top ten account for about 2.2%. Broader study findings: Relative to the approximately 700-donor mean, N-insertions were reportedly fewer in an Asian-associated ancestry cluster in a later analysis.

CDR1 and CDR2 from the germline V gene are KGHSH and LQKENI. The CDR3 is 11 residues long. Sequenced material: PBMCs. This chain uses TRBV18 with TRBJ2-7, with a possible D match to TRBD1 (5 bases). The receptor was derived from a female donor in good health and CMV-seronegative. The CDR3 DNA reads TGTGCCAGCTCATGGCAGGGTAAATGGCACTTC. It codes for CASSWQGKWHF.